This passage covers 29 T cell receptor beta chains from one sample sequenced in a study of cytomegalovirus exposure and HLA in healthy donors. Only in-frame clones appear in the TCRdb table, and some are missing; sequencing was by immunoSEQ multiplex PCR. The data contain more than 140,000 clones, 85% to 90% of them singletons. Sequencing input: PBMCs. These receptors were taken from a woman aged 18-29 years in good health and CMV-seropositive.

This chain's CDR3 is CASGPPQLAALQYF. CDR3 sequence (DNA): TGTGCTAGTGGTCCGCCCCAACTAGCGGCTTTACAGTACTTC. V usage is TRBV12-5 and J usage is TRBJ2-7, with 8 bases matching TRBD2. Germline assignment: CDR1 LGHNT and CDR2 FRNRAP. The CDR3 consists of 14 residues. Trimming cost V 5 bases and J 10 bases; bases outside gene matches: 13.

This clone was seen more than once but under ten times. V and J are TRBV12-5 and TRBJ2-7; 11 bases are shared with TRBD2. The CDR3 consists of 14 residues. The junction had 1 base not matched to a gene; V was cut back by 2 bases and J by 4 bases. In germline, CDR1 is LGHNT, CDR2 FRNRAP. CDR3 bases: TGTGCTAGTGGTTTGACTAGCGGGAGTTACGAGCAGTACTTC. It translates to CASGLTSGSYEQYF.

The rearrangement links TRBV5-1 to TRBJ2-5; 10 bases map to TRBD1. The CDR3 totals 13 residues. Trimming took 6 bases from V and 4 from J; bases not matched to a gene: 3. Germline V gene data show CDR1 as SGHRS and CDR2 as YFSETQ. CDR3 amino acids: CASIRDRGETQYF. DNA for the CDR3: TGCGCCAGCATCCGGGACAGGGGAGAGACCCAGTACTTC.

This clone came up a few times. The chain carries TRBV6-1 and TRBJ2-5, with D unresolved. V lost 5 bases, J lost 5 bases, and 15 bases lay in between. The CDR3 is made up of 14 amino acids. Germline V gene lookup returns CDR1 MNHNS and CDR2 SASEGT. The CDR3 bases are TGTGCCAGCAGTTTGACACACTCCCTTGAGACCCAGTACTTC. Protein sequence: CASSLTHSLETQYF.

J is TRBJ2-7 and V is TRBV6-5, with D possibly TRBD2 on 6 matching bases. Between the trimmed V and J ends, which lost 5 bases and 5 bases, there was a span of 16 bases. The CDR3 length is 14 residues. Germline V gives CDR1 MNHEY, CDR2 SVGAGI. The CDR3 DNA is TGTGCCAGCAGTAAACGCCGGGAGAGGCACGAGCAGTACTTC. This gives the protein CASSKRRERHEQYF.

The rearrangement joins TRBV5-4 to TRBJ2-3; unclear D gene. CDR1 and CDR2 (germline): SGHNT, YYREEE (reference sequence). V was pared by 3 bases and J by 5 bases, with 13 bases between. There are 14 residues in the CDR3. CDR3 nucleotide sequence: TGTGCCAGCAGCTCGTCCGGTTCGGGAGATACGCAGTATTTT. It specifies CASSSSGSGDTQYF.

With regard to this clone: The junction differs from germline at one of its ends, possibly a read error. The CDR3 bases are TGTGCCAGCAGCTTAGGTCTAGTGGACAGGGAGTCCTTC. Amino acids: CASSLGLVDRESF. The chain joins TRBV13 to TRBJ2-7; 8 positions agree with TRBD1. Looked up from germline, CDR1 is PRHDT and CDR2 is FYEKMQ (reference sequence). CDR3 length equals 13 residues.

The V call is TRBV6-6, the J call TRBJ1-5; possibly TRBD1 for D (6 bases). The germline gives CDR1 MNHNY, CDR2 SVGAGI (reference sequence). The CDR3 spans 15 residues. The ends were cut back, 6 bases at V and 6 bases at J, with 18 bases in the middle. The CDR3 loop reads CASSTQGGLLQPQHF. The CDR3 DNA follows: TGTGCCAGCAGCACACAGGGAGGGTTACTTCAGCCCCAGCATTTT.

This clone has just a few counts. This sequence joins TRBV25-1 and TRBJ2-3; 10 bases line up with TRBD1. The germline gives CDR1 MGHDK, CDR2 SYGVNS. V was clipped by 4 bases and J by 5 bases; unmatched bases: 12. The CDR3 spans 17 residues. In DNA form, the CDR3 reads TGTGCCAGCAGTGGGTCGACAGGGGGCGCCCGGGGAGATACGCAGTATTTT. Its translation: CASSGSTGGARGDTQYF.

The chain combines TRBV2 with TRBJ2-7, with 8 positions matching TRBD2. V was pared by 4 bases and J by 5 bases, with 4 bases of the junction left unmatched. The germline V gene encodes CDR1 SNHLY and CDR2 FYNNEI. This CDR3 contains 13 residues. CDR3 bases: TGTGCCAGCAGTGGGACTAGCCCTGACGAGCAGTACTTC. It yields the protein CASSGTSPDEQYF.

The genes are TRBV6-5 and TRBJ2-5, with 10 bases lining up with TRBD2. CDR3 length equals 15 residues. Germline V gives CDR1 MNHEY, CDR2 SVGAGI. J gave up 3 bases and V 7 bases, and 8 bases lay outside the gene matches. The CDR3 spells CASTRTSGIKETQYF. The CDR3, as DNA: TGTGCCAGCACCCGAACTAGCGGGATAAAAGAGACCCAGTACTTC.

The chain combines TRBV28 with TRBJ2-1; TRBD2 might be the D (6 bases). CDR3 length equals 12 residues. Deletions cut 6 bases from V and 6 bases from J, with 9 bases between. Germline V gene lookup returns CDR1 MDHEN and CDR2 SYDVKM. The CDR3 sequence is CASRGTFNEQFF. CDR3 sequence (DNA): TGTGCCAGCAGGGGGACTTTCAATGAGCAGTTCTTC.

The J gene is TRBJ1-2, the V gene TRBV19; the D is unclear. Trimming took 6 bases from V and 2 from J, leaving 13 bases between them. Germline V lookup: CDR1 LNHDA, CDR2 SQIVND (reference sequence). The length of the CDR3 is 14 residues. CDR3 in amino acids: CASRYVGVNYGYTF. For the CDR3, the DNA is TGTGCCAGTAGGTATGTGGGCGTCAACTATGGCTACACCTTC.

The V and J genes are TRBV28 and TRBJ2-7, with TRBD2 matching 7 bases. CDR1 MDHEN and CDR2 SYDVKM come from the germline V gene. The CDR3 has 15 residues. V was pared by 2 bases and J by 0 bases, with 4 bases of the junction left unmatched. The CDR3 loop reads CASSLGQRGSYEQYF. As DNA, the CDR3 is TGTGCCAGCAGTTTAGGCCAGCGGGGCTCCTACGAGCAGTACTTC.

J is TRBJ2-1 and V is TRBV6-5, with 8 bases that match TRBD2. The ends lost 6 bases at V and 0 bases at J; junction bases unmatched: 4. The CDR3 runs 15 residues. Per the germline V gene, CDR1 is MNHEY and CDR2 is SVGAGI. The CDR3 sequence: CASRQLAGSYNEQFF. The CDR3 nucleotides are TGTGCCAGCAGACAGCTAGCGGGCTCCTACAATGAGCAGTTCTTC.

This clone was seen only once. Other DNA sequences in this specimen translate into the identical CDR3. The rearrangement links TRBV6-6 to TRBJ1-4; no clear D. Germline CDR1 reads MNHNY; CDR2 reads SVGAGI (reference sequence). The V end was cut by 2 bases, the J end by 4 bases, with 5 bases between. The CDR3 runs 13 residues. The CDR3 loop reads CASSYAGNEKLFF. The CDR3 DNA is TGTGCCAGCAGTTACGCGGGTAATGAAAAACTGTTTTTT.

For the CDR3, the DNA is TGCGCCAGCATTGGGACTAGCGGGAACGAGCAGTACTTC. The encoded protein is CASIGTSGNEQYF. The chain couples TRBV10-2 to TRBJ2-7; 13 positions match TRBD2. CDR1 WSHSY and CDR2 SAAADI come from the germline V gene. This CDR3 contains 13 residues. Trimming removed 7 bases from V and 5 bases from J; junction bases left unmatched: 2.

This rearrangement joins TRBV5-1 to TRBJ1-5; unclear D gene. Germline-derived CDR1 and CDR2 are SGHRS and YFSETQ. Trimming shortened V by 0 bases and J by 3 bases, and 7 bases separated the two germline ends. CDR3 size: 14 residues. The CDR3 sequence is CASSLGQPNQPQHF. CDR3 bases: TGCGCCAGCAGCTTGGGGCAACCCAATCAGCCCCAGCATTTT.

The V call is TRBV19, the J call TRBJ2-1; TRBD2 agrees at 9 bases. This CDR3 region has 16 residues. V was clipped by 6 bases and J by 7 bases; unmatched bases: 13. Per the germline V gene, CDR1 is LNHDA and CDR2 is SQIVND (reference sequence). The CDR3 DNA follows: TGTGCCAGTAGCACAAAGGGACTAGCTGTCATAAATGAGCAGTTCTTC. The encoded protein is CASSTKGLAVINEQFF.

The CDR3 here is CARIDGRGNTEAFF. The CDR3 nucleotides read TGCGCCAGGATAGACGGCAGGGGTAACACTGAAGCTTTCTTT. This sequence joins TRBV5-1 and TRBJ1-1; tentative D call: TRBD1 (6 bases). The CDR3 contains 14 residues. Trimming pared 8 bases from V and 2 bases from J, leaving 16 bases between. The V gene's germline CDR1 is SGHRS and CDR2 YFSETQ.

The J gene is TRBJ2-2, the V gene TRBV5-4, with TRBD2 identical over 10 bases. The ends lost 5 bases at V and 4 bases at J; junction bases unmatched: 20. Germline assignment: CDR1 SGHNT and CDR2 YYREEE (reference sequence). The CDR3 length is 20 residues. DNA of the CDR3: TGTGCCAGCAGTTGGGTTATGGGTTCTAGCGGGAGAGGTGGCACCGGGGAGCTGTTTTTT. It is translated as CASSWVMGSSGRGGTGELFF.

The rearrangement links TRBV19 to TRBJ1-2; the match to TRBD1 covers 10 bases. The CDR3 totals 14 residues. V shed 5 bases, J shed 6 bases, and the junction held 6 bases outside the gene matches. Germline V gene data show CDR1 as LNHDA and CDR2 as SQIVND (reference sequence). As DNA, the CDR3 is TGTGCCAGTAGTGTCCCCGGGACAGGGGATGGCTACACCTTC. Translation: CASSVPGTGDGYTF.

V usage is TRBV5-6 and J usage is TRBJ2-7, with D possibly TRBD2 on 6 matching bases. CDR3 length: 15 amino acids. Deletions cut 2 bases from V and 4 bases from J, with 16 bases between. Germline-derived CDR1 and CDR2 are SGHDT and YYEEEE. The CDR3 reads CASSFNGRVGYEQYF. The DNA for the CDR3 is TGTGCCAGCAGCTTTAACGGGAGAGTAGGTTACGAGCAGTACTTC.

V usage is TRBV6-5 and J usage is TRBJ2-5; 13 positions match TRBD2. The germline V gene has CDR1 MNHEY and CDR2 SVGAGI. This CDR3 contains 16 residues. The V segment lost 4 bases and the J segment 2 bases; nucleotides outside the gene matches: 4. CDR3 protein: CASSLQLAGGQETQYF. In DNA form, the CDR3 reads TGTGCCAGCAGTTTACAACTAGCGGGAGGGCAAGAGACCCAGTACTTC.

Only a few counts were recorded for this clone. The chain employs TRBV7-9 and TRBJ1-4; TRBD1 matches at 10 bases. Germline V gene sequence: CDR1 SEHNR, CDR2 FQNEAQ (reference sequence). The trim removed 5 bases at V and 8 bases at J, leaving 2 bases unmatched. CDR3 length: 13 residues. Written as DNA, the CDR3 is TGTGCCAGCAGCATGGGACAGGGGGAAAAACTGTTTTTT. Protein: CASSMGQGEKLFF.

This chain connects TRBV30 to TRBJ1-2; 8 bases line up with TRBD1. From germline, CDR1 is GTSNPN and CDR2 SVGIG (reference sequence). The CDR3 runs 14 residues. V gave up 4 bases and J gave up 4 bases; unmatched junction bases: 8. CDR3 residues: CAWTPDRGSYGYTF. CDR3 nucleotides: TGTGCCTGGACCCCCGACAGGGGAAGCTATGGCTACACCTTC. Looking up the rest from reference TRBV30 and TRBJ1-2 gives the full variable domain: SQTIHQWPATLVQPVGSPLSLECTVEGTSNPNLYWYRQAAGRGLQLLFYSVGIGQISSEVPQNLSASRPQDRQFILSSKKLLLSDSGFYLCAWTPDRGSYGYTFGSGTRLTVV.

The chain employs TRBV7-9 and TRBJ2-2; 9 bases fit TRBD1. This CDR3 is built from 16 residues. Germline lookup yields CDR1 SEHNR and CDR2 FQNEAQ (reference sequence). With 1 base clipped from V and 6 bases from J, the junction kept 6 bases outside the gene matches. CDR3 DNA: TGTGCCAGCAGCTTAGGGGACAGGGCACGTTCCGGGGAGCTGTTTTTT. It translates to CASSLGDRARSGELFF.

The chain carries TRBV29-1 and TRBJ2-7; the D gene is possibly TRBD2 (5 bases). V lost 8 bases and J lost 2, with 13 bases in between. The germline CDR1 and CDR2 sequences are SQVTM and ANQGSEA. The CDR3 contains 12 residues. This chain's CDR3 is CSSLSGTYEQYF. The CDR3 nucleotides are TGCAGCTCCTTAAGCGGTACCTACGAGCAGTACTTC.

This chain connects TRBV15 to TRBJ1-2; 11 bases fit TRBD1. Germline-derived CDR1 and CDR2 are LNHNV and YYDKDF (reference sequence). With V trimmed by 3 bases and J by 0 bases, 0 bases remained unmatched. The CDR3 length is 15 residues. This chain's CDR3 is CATSRGQGANYGYTF. CDR3 DNA: TGTGCCACCAGCAGGGGACAGGGGGCTAACTATGGCTACACCTTC.